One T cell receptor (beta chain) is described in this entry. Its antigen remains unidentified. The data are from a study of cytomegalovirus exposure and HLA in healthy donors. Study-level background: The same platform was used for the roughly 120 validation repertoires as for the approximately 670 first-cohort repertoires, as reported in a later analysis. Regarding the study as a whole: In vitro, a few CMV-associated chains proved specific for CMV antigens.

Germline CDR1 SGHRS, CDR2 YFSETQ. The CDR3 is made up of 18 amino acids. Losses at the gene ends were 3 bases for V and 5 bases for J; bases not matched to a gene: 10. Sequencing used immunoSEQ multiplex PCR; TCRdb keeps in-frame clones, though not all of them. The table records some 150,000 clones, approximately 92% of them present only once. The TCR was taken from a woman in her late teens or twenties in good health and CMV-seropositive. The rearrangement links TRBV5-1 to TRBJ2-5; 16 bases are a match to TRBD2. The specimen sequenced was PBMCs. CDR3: CASSSGLAGGPSWETQYF. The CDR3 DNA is TGCGCCAGCAGCTCGGGACTAGCGGGGGGGCCGAGCTGGGAGACCCAGTACTTC.